The rows below give T cell receptor beta chains drawn from one sample of a study of blood T cell repertoires in COVID-19. Produced via immunoSEQ multiplex PCR; TCRdb's table is partial and in-frame only. The profile shows about 310,000 clones, roughly 89% of them singletons. Input material: PBMCs or T cells enriched from blood (not recorded which). The receptors shown here come from a woman aged 30 to 39 who had recovered from COVID-19. Each CDR3 is given with its conserved first and last residue. The D gene is left open where the match is weak. Not every row has a clone size; where given, it reads once, few, many or a size class.

j_gene	abundance	d_gene	v_gene	CDR3nt	CDR3aa
TRBJ1-6	.	TRBD1	TRBV5-6	TGTGCCAGCAGCCGGACAGGTGTACATTCACCCCTCCACTTT	CASSRTGVHSPLHF
TRBJ1-2	.	.	TRBV7-8	TGTGCCAGCAGCTTAGCGGGGGCAGGGGCTTTGGGTGGCTACACCTTC	CASSLAGAGALGGYTF
TRBJ1-2	.	.	TRBV7-2	TGTGCCAGCATCGGACGGGACACCGCAACAATAGCTAACTATGGCTACACCTTC	CASIGRDTATIANYGYTF
TRBJ2-7	.	TRBD2	TRBV5-4	TGTGCCAGCAGCCCCCCTACGGGAGGGCCTCACGAGCAGTACTTC	CASSPPTGGPHEQYF
TRBJ2-1	.	TRBD1	TRBV10-3	TGTGCCATCAGTGAAACGATGCCGGGACAGGGAATCATCAATGAGCAGTTCTTC	CAISETMPGQGIINEQFF
TRBJ1-5	.	.	TRBV2	TGTGCCAGCAGCCTCGAAGGGGTTCGGTATAGCAATCAGCCCCAGCATTTT	CASSLEGVRYSNQPQHF
TRBJ2-7	.	.	TRBV27	TGTGCCAGCAGTTTCCACGGATCTCCCGGGGGTGGCGAGCAGTACTTC	CASSFHGSPGGGEQYF
TRBJ1-5	once	.	TRBV4-1	TGCGCCAGCAGCCAAGATCTGAGGTTTCAGCCCCAGCATTTT	CASSQDLRFQPQHF
TRBJ2-3	.	.	TRBV25-1	TGTGCCAGCAGTGACGCAGGGCCACGCACAGATACGCAGTATTTT	CASSDAGPRTDTQYF
TRBJ1-5	.	.	TRBV5-8	TGTGCCAGCAGCTTGGTGGGAGAAAATCAGCCCCAGCATTTT	CASSLVGENQPQHF
TRBJ1-1	.	.	TRBV7-9	TGTGCCAGCAGCCAGTTGGGGGGTGAAGCTTTCTTT	CASSQLGGEAFF
TRBJ2-5	.	.	TRBV5-8	TGTGCCAGCAGCTTGTATCTTTCCGGAGAGACCCAGTACTTC	CASSLYLSGETQYF
TRBJ2-2	.	.	TRBV11-1	TGTGCCAGCAGCTTAGCGGGAGCCTACACCGGGGAGCTGTTTTTT	CASSLAGAYTGELFF
TRBJ2-1	once	.	TRBV6-4	TGTGCCAGCAGTGACTCGGAGGAGGGTAAATCCTACAATGAGCAGTTCTTC	CASSDSEEGKSYNEQFF
TRBJ1-4	.	.	TRBV27	TGTGCCAGCAGTTTCTCAGGGGCAACTAATGAAAAACTGTTTTTT	CASSFSGATNEKLFF
TRBJ1-6	.	.	TRBV5-5	TGTGCCAGCAGCTTGGACAGGGAAGAAGATTCACCCCTCCACTTT	CASSLDREEDSPLHF
TRBJ1-4	.	TRBD1	TRBV30	TGTGCCTGGAGTCATCGACAGGGTAGGGATGAAAAACTGTTTTTT	CAWSHRQGRDEKLFF
TRBJ2-7	.	.	TRBV3-1/TRBV3-2	TGTGCCAGCAGCCGAGGCAGCGCCTACGAGCAGTACTTC	CASSRGSAYEQYF
TRBJ2-7	.	.	TRBV6-5	TGTGCCAGCAGTTCACAGGATTACGAGCAGTACTTC	CASSSQDYEQYF
TRBJ1-5	few	.	TRBV5-1	TGCGCCAGCAGCTTGGAATTCAGGTTCAGCAATCAGCCCCAGCATTTT	CASSLEFRFSNQPQHF
TRBJ2-5	.	TRBD1	TRBV19	TGTGCCAGTAGTATCATGAAGTTGTCGTCCACCCCGACAGGGAAAGAGACCCAGTACTTC	CASSIMKLSSTPTGKETQYF
TRBJ2-7	.	TRBD1	TRBV11-1	TGTGCCAGCAGCTTAAACAGGGGAAGTTACGAGCAGTACTTC	CASSLNRGSYEQYF
TRBJ2-1	.	TRBD2	TRBV6-6	TGTGCCAGCAGTTACTCCCCTAGCGGGAGATATGAGCAGTTCTTC	CASSYSPSGRYEQFF
TRBJ2-3	.	TRBD2	TRBV14	TGTGCCAGCAGCCCGCTCGGGACTAGCGTCACAGATACGCAGTATTTT	CASSPLGTSVTDTQYF
TRBJ2-7	once	.	TRBV10-3	TGTGCCATCAGTGAGTCTGGCCAGTTCTACGAGCAGTACTTC	CAISESGQFYEQYF
TRBJ1-6	.	.	TRBV6-5	TGTGCCAGCAGTTCGGACAAGGTTTATAATTCACCCCTCCACTTT	CASSSDKVYNSPLHF
TRBJ2-2	once	TRBD2	TRBV15	TGTGCCACCAGAGTCGTTAGCGGGAGGGCCCAGGTCACCGGGGAGCTGTTTTTT	CATRVVSGRAQVTGELFF
TRBJ2-1	.	TRBD2	TRBV27	TGTGCCAGCAGTTTAGGGTCGGGGGGTACTAGAAATGAGCAGTTCTTC	CASSLGSGGTRNEQFF
TRBJ1-5	.	.	TRBV6-5	TGTGCCAGCAGGAGTAGCAATCAGCCCCAGCATTTT	CASRSSNQPQHF
TRBJ1-1	.	.	TRBV18	TGTGCCAGCTCACCACCGACAGGGAACACTGAAGCTTTCTTT	CASSPPTGNTEAFF
TRBJ1-5	.	.	TRBV6-5	TGTGCCAGCAGTTTCGAGAATCAGCCCCAGCATTTT	CASSFENQPQHF